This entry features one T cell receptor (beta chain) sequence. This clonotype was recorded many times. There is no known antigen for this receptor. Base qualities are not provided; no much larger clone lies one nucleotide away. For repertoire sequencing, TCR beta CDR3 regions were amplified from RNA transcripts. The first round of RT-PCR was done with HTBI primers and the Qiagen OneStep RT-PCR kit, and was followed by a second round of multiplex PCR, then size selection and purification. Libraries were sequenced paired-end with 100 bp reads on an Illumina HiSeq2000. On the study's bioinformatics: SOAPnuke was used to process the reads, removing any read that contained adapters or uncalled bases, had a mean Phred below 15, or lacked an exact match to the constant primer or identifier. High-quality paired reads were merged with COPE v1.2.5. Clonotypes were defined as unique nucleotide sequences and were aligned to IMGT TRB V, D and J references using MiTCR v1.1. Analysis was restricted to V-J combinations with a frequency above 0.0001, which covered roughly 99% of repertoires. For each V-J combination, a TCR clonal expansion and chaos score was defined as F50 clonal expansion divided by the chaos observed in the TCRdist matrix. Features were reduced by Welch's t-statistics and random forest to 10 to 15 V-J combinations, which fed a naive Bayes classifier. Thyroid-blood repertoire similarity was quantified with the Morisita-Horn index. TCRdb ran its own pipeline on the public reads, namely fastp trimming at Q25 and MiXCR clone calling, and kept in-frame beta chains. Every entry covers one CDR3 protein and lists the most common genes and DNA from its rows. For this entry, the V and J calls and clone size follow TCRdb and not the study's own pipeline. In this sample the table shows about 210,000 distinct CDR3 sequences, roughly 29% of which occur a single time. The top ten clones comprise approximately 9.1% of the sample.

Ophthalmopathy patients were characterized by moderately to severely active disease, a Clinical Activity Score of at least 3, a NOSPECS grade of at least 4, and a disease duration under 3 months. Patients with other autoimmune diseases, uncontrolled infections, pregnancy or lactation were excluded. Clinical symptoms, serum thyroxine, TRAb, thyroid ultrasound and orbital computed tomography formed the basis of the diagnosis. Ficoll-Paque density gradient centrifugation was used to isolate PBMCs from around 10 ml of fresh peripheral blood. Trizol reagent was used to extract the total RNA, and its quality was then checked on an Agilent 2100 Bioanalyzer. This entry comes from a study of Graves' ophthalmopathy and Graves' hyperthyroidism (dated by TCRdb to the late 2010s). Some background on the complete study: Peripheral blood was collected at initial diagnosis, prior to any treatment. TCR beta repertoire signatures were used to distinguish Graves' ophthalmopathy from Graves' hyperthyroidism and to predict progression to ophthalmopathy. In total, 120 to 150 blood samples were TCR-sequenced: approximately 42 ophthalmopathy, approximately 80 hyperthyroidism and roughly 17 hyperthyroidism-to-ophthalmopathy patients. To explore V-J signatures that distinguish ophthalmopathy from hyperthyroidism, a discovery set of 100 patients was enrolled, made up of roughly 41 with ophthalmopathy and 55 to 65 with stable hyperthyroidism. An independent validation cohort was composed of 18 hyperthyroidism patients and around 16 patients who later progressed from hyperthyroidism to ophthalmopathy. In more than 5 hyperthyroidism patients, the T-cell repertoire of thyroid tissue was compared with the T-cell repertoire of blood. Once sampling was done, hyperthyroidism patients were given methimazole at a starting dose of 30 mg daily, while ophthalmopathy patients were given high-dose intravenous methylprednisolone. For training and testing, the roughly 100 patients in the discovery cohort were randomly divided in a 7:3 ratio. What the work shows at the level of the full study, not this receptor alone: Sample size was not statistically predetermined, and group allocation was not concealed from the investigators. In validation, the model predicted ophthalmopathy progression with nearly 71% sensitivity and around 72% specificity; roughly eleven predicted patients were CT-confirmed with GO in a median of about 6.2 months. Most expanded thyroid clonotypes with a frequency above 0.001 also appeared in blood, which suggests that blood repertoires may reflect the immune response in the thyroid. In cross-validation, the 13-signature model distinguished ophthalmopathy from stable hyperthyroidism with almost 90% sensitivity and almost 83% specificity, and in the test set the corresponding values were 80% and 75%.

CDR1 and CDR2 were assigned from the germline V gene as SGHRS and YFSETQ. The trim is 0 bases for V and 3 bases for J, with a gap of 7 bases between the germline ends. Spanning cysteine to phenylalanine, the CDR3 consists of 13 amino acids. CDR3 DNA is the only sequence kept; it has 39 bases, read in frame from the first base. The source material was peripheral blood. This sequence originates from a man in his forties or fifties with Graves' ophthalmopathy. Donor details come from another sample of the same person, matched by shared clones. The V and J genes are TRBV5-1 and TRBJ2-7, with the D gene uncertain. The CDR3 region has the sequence CASSLEWGYEQYF. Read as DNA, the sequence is TGCGCCAGCAGCTTGGAGTGGGGCTACGAGCAGTACTTC.